The text below deals with one T cell receptor beta chain. The CDR3 is made up of 12 amino acids. V was clipped by 5 bases and J by 0 bases, with 4 bases between them. Germline lookup yields CDR1 MDHEN and CDR2 SYDVKM. Survey-level immunoSEQ sequencing profiled the TCR beta repertoire. Repertoires were generated with immunoSEQ multiplex PCR, while TCRdb's copy carries only in-frame clones and drops some. The sample includes under 55,000 clones, 80% to 95% seen only once; the top ten take roughly 10%. Source material: PBMCs. The source of this sequence is a man in his forties with rheumatoid arthritis. V is TRBV28 and J is TRBJ2-5; D gene unclear. The CDR3 nucleotides read TGTGCCAGCAGTCCGGACCAAGAGACCCAGTACTTC. Translation gives CASSPDQETQYF.